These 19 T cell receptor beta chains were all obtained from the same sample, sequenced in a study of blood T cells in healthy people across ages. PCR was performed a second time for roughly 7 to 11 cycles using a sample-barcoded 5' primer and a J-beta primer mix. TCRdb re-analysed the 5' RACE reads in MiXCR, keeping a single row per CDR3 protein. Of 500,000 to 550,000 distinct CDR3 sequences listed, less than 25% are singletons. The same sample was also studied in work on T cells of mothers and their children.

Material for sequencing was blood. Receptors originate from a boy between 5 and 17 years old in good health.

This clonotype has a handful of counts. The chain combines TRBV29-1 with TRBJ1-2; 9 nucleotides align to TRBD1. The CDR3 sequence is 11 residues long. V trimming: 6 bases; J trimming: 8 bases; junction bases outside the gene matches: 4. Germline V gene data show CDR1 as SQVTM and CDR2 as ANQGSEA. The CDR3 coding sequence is TGCAGCGTGTACAGGGGGCAAGGCTACACCTTC. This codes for CSVYRGQGYTF.

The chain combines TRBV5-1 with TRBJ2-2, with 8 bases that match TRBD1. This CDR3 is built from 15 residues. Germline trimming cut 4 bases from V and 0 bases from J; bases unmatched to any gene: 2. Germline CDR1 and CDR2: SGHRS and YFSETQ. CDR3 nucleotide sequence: TGCGCCAGCAGCCAACAGGGGGCGAACACCGGGGAGCTGTTTTTT. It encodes CASSQQGANTGELFF.

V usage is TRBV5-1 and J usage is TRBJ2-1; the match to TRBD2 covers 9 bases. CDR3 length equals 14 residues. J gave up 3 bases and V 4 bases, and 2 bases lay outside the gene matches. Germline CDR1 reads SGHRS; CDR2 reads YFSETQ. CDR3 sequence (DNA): TGCGCCAGCAGCGGCGGGGGGGGCTACAATGAGCAGTTCTTC. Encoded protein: CASSGGGGYNEQFF.

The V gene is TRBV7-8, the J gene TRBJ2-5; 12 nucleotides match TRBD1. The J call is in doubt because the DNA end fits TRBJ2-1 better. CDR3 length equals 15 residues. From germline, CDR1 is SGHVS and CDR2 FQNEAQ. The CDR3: CASSLLTGQGAEQFF. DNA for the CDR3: TGTGCCAGCAGCTTATTGACGGGACAGGGGGCCGAGCAGTTCTTC.

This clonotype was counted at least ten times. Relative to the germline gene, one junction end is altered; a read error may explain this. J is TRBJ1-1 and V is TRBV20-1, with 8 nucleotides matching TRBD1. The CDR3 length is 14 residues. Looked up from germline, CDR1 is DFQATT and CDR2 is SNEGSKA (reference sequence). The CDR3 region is CSVRPAPQGARAFF. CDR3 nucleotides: TGCAGTGTTAGACCTGCACCCCAGGGGGCACGAGCTTTCTTT.

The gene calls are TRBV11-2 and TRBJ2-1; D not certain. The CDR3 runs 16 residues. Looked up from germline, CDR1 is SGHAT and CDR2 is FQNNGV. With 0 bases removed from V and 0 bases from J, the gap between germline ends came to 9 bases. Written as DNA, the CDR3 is TGTGCCAGCAGCTTAGACCCTAGGGACTCCTACAATGAGCAGTTCTTC. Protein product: CASSLDPRDSYNEQFF. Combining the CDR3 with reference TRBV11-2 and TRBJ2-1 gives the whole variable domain EAGVAQSPRYKIIEKRQSVAFWCNPISGHATLYWYQQILGQGPKLLIQFQNNGVVDDSQLPKDRFSAERLKGVDSTLKIQPAKLEDSAVYLCASSLDPRDSYNEQFFGPGTRLTVL.

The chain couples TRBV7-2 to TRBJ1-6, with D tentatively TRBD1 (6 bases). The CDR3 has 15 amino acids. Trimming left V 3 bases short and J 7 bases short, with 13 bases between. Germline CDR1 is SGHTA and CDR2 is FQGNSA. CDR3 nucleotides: TGTGCCAGCAGCTTTCAGGGGCGAAAGAATTCACCCCTCCACTTT. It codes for CASSFQGRKNSPLHF.

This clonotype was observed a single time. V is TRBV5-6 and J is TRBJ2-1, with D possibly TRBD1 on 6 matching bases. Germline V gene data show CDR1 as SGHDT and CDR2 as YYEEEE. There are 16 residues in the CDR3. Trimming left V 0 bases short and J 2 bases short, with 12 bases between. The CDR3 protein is CASSLASPGAYNEQFF. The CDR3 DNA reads TGTGCCAGCAGCTTGGCCTCCCCAGGGGCCTACAATGAGCAGTTCTTC.

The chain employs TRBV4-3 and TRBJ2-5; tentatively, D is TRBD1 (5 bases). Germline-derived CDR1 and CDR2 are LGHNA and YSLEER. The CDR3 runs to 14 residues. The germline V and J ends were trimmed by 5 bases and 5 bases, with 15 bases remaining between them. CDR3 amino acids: CASSFRTNEETQYF. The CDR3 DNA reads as TGCGCCAGCAGCTTTAGGACAAACGAGGAGACCCAGTACTTC.

The CDR3 spells CASSLGSGSADTQYF. CDR3 nucleotide sequence: TGTGCCAGCAGTTTGGGTAGCGGGAGCGCAGATACGCAGTATTTT. The gene calls are TRBV12-3 or TRBV12-4 and TRBJ2-3; TRBD2 aligns across 9 bases. CDR3 size: 15 residues. Losses at the gene ends were 3 bases for V and 4 bases for J; bases not matched to a gene: 5.

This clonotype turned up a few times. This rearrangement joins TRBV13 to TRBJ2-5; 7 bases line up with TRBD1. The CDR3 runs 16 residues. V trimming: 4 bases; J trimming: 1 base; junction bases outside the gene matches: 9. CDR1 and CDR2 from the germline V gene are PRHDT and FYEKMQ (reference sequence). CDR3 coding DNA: TGTGCCAGCAGCTATTACCGGACAGGTCGCCAAGAGACCCAGTACTTC. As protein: CASSYYRTGRQETQYF.

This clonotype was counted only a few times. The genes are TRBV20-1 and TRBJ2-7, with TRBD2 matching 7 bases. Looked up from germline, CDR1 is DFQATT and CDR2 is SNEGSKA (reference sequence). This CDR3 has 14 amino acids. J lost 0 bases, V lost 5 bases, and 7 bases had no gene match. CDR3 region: CSAESGENSYEQYF. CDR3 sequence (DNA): TGCAGTGCTGAGAGCGGGGAGAACTCCTACGAGCAGTACTTC.

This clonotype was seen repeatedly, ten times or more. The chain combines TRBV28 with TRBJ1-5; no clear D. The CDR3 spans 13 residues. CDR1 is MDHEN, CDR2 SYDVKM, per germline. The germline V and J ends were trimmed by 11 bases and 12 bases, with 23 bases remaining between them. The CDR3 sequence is CAAGRREKNHQHF. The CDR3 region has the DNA TGTGCCGCCGGGAGGCGTGAAAAGAATCACCAGCATTTT. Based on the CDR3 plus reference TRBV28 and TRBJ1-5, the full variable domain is DVKVTQSSRYLVKRTGEKVFLECVQDMDHENMFWYRQDPGLGLRLIYFSYDVKMKEKGDIPEGYSVSREKKERFSLILESASTNQTSMYLCAAGRREKNHQHFGDGTRLSIL.

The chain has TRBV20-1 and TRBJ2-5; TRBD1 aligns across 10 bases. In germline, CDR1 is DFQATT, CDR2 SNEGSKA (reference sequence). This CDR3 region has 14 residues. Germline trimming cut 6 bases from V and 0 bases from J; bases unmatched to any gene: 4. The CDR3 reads CSATGTGDQETQYF. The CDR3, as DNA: TGCAGTGCAACCGGGACAGGGGACCAAGAGACCCAGTACTTC.

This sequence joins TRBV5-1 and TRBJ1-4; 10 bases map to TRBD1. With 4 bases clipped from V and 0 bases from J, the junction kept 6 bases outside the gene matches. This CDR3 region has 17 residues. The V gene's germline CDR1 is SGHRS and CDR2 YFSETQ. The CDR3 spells CASSPGQGIPTNEKLFF. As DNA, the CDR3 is TGCGCCAGCAGCCCGGGACAGGGGATCCCAACTAATGAAAAACTGTTTTTT.

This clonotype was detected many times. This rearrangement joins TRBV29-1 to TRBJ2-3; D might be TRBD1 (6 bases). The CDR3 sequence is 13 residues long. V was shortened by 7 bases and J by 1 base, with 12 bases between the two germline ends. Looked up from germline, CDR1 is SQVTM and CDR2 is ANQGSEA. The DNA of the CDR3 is TGCAGCGCCGGGACATCTCGCACAGATACGCAGTATTTT. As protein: CSAGTSRTDTQYF.

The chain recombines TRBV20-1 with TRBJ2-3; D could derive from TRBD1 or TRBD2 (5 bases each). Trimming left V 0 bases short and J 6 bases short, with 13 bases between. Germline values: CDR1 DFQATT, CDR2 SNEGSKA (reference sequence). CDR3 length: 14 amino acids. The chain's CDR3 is CSARDMGERDTQYF. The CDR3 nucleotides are TGCAGTGCTAGAGATATGGGGGAGAGGGATACGCAGTATTTT.

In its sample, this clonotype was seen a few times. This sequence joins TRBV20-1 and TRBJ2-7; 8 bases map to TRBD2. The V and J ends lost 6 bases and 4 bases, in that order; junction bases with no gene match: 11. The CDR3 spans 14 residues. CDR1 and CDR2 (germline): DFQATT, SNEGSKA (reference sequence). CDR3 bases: TGCAGTGCCGAGCCGGGACTAGGAAGGTACGAGCAGTACTTC. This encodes CSAEPGLGRYEQYF.

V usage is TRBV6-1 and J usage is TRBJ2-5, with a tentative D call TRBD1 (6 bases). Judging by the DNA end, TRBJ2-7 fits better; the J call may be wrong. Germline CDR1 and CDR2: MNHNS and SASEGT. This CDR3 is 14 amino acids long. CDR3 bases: TGTGCCAGCAGTGATGCCGGGACAATCTACGAGCAGTACTTC. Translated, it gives CASSDAGTIYEQYF.